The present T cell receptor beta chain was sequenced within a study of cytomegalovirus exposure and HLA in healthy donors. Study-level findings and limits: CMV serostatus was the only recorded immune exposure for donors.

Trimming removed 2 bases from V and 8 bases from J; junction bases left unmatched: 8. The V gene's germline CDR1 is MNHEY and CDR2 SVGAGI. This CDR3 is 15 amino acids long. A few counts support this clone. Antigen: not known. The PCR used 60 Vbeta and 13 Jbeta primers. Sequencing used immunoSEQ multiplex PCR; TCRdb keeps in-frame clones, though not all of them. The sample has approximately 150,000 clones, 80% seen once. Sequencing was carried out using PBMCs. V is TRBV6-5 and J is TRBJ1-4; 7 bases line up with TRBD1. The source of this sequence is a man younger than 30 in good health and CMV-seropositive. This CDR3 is CASSYRSTGEEKLFF. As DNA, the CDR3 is TGTGCCAGCAGTTACCGAAGCACAGGGGAGGAAAAACTGTTTTTT.